The source of this T cell receptor (beta chain) is a study of cytomegalovirus exposure and HLA in healthy donors. The PCR contained 60 Vbeta and 13 Jbeta primers. Sequenced by immunoSEQ multiplex PCR; TCRdb stores in-frame clones only, minus some. The sample lists about 170,000 clones, around 84% occurring once. In germline, CDR1 is SEHNR, CDR2 FQNEAQ (reference sequence). CDR3 length: 12 amino acids. Trimming took 5 bases from V and 0 from J, leaving 4 bases between them. This clone was picked up a small number of times. The rearrangement joins TRBV7-9 to TRBJ1-1, with no clear D. The source is a man aged 30 to 45 in good health and CMV-seropositive. The sequenced material came from PBMCs. The CDR3, as DNA: TGTGCCAGCAGCCCCTTGAACACTGAAGCTTTCTTT. Its protein is CASSPLNTEAFF.